Presented here are 8 T cell receptor beta chains from one specimen sequenced in a study of T-cell memory formation after mild COVID-19. From the 5' RACE reads, TCRdb called clonotypes with MiXCR, one entry per CDR3 protein. Found here are hundreds of thousands of distinct CDR3 sequences, around a fifth of them singletons; the top ten hold around 23%. What was sequenced was PBMCs or a T cell subset sorted from them (not recorded which). The receptors here all came from a man between 18 and 35 years old who had mild COVID-19 (a few samples of this study predate the infection). Cell type and time point are not known.

There are a few counts of this clonotype. The chain couples TRBV6-5 to TRBJ1-1; no clear D. CDR1 and CDR2 from the germline V gene are MNHEY and SVGAGI. The V end lost 1 base, the J end lost 0 bases, and 15 bases lay between the germline ends. This CDR3 spans 17 amino acids. CDR3 DNA: TGTGCCAGCAGTTACTTGTGGGCAGGTCGATTGAACACTGAAGCTTTCTTT. Its translation: CASSYLWAGRLNTEAFF.

J is TRBJ1-3 and V is TRBV9; perhaps TRBD1 as D (5 bases). CDR1 is SGDLS and CDR2 is YYNGEE in the germline V gene. The CDR3 length is 15 residues. The V and J ends lost 2 bases and 4 bases respectively, with 13 bases between them. The CDR3 DNA is TGTGCCAGCAGCGTTTCCCAGGGCCCCGGAAACACCATATATTTT. The encoded protein is CASSVSQGPGNTIYF.

The chain employs TRBV6-5 and TRBJ2-3; D gene ambiguous. Per the germline V gene, CDR1 is MNHEY and CDR2 is SVGAGI. Trimming shortened V by 6 bases and J by 4 bases, and 20 bases separated the two germline ends. The CDR3 loop spans 16 amino acids. The CDR3 coding sequence is TGTGCCAGCAGCCGAAGCTTCGGGCCTTCGGCAGATACGCAGTATTTT. It yields the protein CASSRSFGPSADTQYF.

This clonotype has only a few counts. This rearrangement joins TRBV30 to TRBJ1-2, with 8 bases that match TRBD1. The V and J ends lost 3 bases and 6 bases, in that order; junction bases with no gene match: 3. This CDR3 comprises 12 residues. The germline V gene encodes CDR1 GTSNPN and CDR2 SVGIG (reference sequence). DNA for the CDR3: TGTGCCTGGAGGGGGGGACAGGATGGCTACACCTTC. Translation: CAWRGGQDGYTF.

The chain joins TRBV6-5 to TRBJ2-7; D is perhaps TRBD1 (5 bases). V gave up 0 bases and J gave up 0 bases, with 15 bases separating them. Germline V gene sequence: CDR1 MNHEY, CDR2 SVGAGI. The CDR3 is 17 residues long. The CDR3 DNA is TGTGCCAGCAGTTACTCGATAGCAGGGTTGGGCTCCTACGAGCAGTACTTC. It is translated as CASSYSIAGLGSYEQYF.

This clonotype was observed a handful of times. The chain combines TRBV12-3 or TRBV12-4 with TRBJ2-2, with TRBD1 matching 7 bases. The CDR3 is 16 amino acids. Trimming removed 0 bases from V and 3 bases from J; junction bases left unmatched: 4. Here the CDR3 reads CASSLADGTDTGELFF. CDR3 nucleotide sequence: TGTGCCAGCAGTTTAGCGGACGGGACAGACACCGGGGAGCTGTTTTTT.

This clonotype has a handful of counts. The gene calls are TRBV12-1 and TRBJ2-7. TRBV12-1 is a pseudogene. CDR3 size: 12 residues. The CDR3 DNA sequence: TGTGCCAGCAGCTTCGCAGGGTGCGAGCAGTACGTC. Translation gives CASSFAGCEQYV.

The chain joins TRBV30 to TRBJ1-5, with a tentative D call TRBD1 (5 bases). CDR1 GTSNPN and CDR2 SVGIG come from the germline V gene (reference sequence). The CDR3 runs 15 residues. Trimming shortened V by 4 bases and J by 4 bases, and 17 bases separated the two germline ends. The CDR3 DNA follows: TGTGCCTGGAACCTCCCAGGGCGGGGTAATCAGCCCCAGCATTTT. This encodes CAWNLPGRGNQPQHF.